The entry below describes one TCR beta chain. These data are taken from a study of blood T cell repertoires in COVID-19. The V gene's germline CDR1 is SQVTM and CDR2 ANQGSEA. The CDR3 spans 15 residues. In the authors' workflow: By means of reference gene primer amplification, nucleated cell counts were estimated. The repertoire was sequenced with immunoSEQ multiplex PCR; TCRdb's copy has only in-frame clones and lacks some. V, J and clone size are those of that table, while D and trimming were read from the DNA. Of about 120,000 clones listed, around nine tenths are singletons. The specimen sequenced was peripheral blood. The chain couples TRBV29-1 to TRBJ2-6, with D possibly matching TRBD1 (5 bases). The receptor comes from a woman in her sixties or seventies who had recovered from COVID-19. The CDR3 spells CSIRGTHSGANVLTF. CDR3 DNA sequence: TGCAGTATAAGGGGCACCCACTCTGGGGCCAACGTCCTGACTTTC.